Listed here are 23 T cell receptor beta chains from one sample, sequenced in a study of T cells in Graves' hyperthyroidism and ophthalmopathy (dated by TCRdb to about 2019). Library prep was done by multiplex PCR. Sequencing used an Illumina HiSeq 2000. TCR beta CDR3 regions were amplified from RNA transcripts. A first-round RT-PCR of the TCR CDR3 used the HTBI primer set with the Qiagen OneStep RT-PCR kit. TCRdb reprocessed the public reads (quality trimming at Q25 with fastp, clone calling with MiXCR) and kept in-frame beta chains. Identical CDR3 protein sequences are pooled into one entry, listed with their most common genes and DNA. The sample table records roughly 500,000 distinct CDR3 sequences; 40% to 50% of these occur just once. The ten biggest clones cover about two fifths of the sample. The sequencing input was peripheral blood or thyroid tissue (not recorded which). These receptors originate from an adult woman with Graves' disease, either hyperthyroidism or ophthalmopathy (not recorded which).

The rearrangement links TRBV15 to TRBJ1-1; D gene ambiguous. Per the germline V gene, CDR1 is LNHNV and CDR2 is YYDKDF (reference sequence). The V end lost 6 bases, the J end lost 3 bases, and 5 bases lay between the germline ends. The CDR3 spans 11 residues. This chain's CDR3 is CATRADTEAFF. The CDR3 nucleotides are TGTGCCACCAGAGCGGACACTGAAGCTTTCTTT. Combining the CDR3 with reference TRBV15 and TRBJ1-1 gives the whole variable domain DAMVIQNPRYQVTQFGKPVTLSCSQTLNHNVMYWYQQKSSQAPKLLFHYYDKDFNNEADTPDNFQSRRPNTSFCFLDIRSPGLGDTAMYLCATRADTEAFFGQGTRLTVV.

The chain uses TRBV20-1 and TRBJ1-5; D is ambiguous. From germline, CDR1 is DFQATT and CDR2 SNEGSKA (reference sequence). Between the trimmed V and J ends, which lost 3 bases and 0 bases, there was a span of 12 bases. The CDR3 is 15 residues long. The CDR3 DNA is TGCAGTGCTAGTATGCGGGGAATTAGCAATCAGCCCCAGCATTTT. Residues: CSASMRGISNQPQHF.

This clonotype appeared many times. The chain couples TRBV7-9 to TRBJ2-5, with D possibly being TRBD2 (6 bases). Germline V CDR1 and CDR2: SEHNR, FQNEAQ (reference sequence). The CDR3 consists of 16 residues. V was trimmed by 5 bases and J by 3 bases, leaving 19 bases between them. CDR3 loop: CASSPRDLKKKETQYF. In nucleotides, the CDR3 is TGTGCCAGCAGCCCGCGGGACTTGAAAAAGAAAGAGACCCAGTACTTC.

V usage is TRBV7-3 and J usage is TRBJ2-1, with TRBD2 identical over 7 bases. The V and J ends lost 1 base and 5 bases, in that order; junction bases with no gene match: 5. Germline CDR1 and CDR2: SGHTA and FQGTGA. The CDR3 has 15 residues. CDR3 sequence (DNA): TGTGCCAGCAGCTTAATAGCGGGCCTTAACAATGAGCAGTTCTTC. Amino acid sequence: CASSLIAGLNNEQFF.

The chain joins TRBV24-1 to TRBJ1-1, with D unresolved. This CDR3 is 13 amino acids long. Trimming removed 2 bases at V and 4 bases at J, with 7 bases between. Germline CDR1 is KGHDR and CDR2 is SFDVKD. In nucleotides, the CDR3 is TGTGCCACCAGTGATTGGGCAATCACTGAAGCTTTCTTT. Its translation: CATSDWAITEAFF.

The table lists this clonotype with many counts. As DNA, the CDR3 is TGCAGCGTTGATCCCCAGGCCGGTGGCTACACCTTC. It codes for CSVDPQAGGYTF. The chain is built from TRBV29-1 and TRBJ1-2; D is ambiguous. CDR1 and CDR2 from the germline V gene are SQVTM and ANQGSEA. The CDR3 consists of 12 residues. V lost 3 bases and J 7 bases, leaving 12 bases between the germline ends.

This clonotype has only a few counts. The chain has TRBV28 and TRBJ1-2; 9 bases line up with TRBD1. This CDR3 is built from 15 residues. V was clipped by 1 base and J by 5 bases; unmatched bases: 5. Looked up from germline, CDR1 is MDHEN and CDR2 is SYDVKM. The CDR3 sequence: CASSLSSGTGYGYTF. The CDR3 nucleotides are TGTGCCAGCAGTTTATCGTCCGGGACAGGGTATGGCTACACCTTC.

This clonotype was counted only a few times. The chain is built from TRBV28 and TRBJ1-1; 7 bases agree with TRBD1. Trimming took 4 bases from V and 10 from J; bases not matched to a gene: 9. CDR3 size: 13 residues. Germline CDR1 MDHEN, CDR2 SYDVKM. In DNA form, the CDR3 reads TGTGCCAGCAGTTCCCTGACAGGGAGTGGAGCTTTCTTT. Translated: CASSSLTGSGAFF.

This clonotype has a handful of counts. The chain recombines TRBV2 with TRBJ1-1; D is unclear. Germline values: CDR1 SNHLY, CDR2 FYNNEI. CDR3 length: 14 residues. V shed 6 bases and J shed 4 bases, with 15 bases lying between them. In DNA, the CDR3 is TGTGCCAGCAGCCTTGAATTCCCCCCCACTGAAGCTTTCTTT. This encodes CASSLEFPPTEAFF.

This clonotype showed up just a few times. CDR3 region: CASSQGQGSPLHF. The CDR3 coding sequence is TGTGCCAGCAGCCAGGGCCAAGGTTCACCCCTCCACTTT. The chain joins TRBV12-3 or TRBV12-4 to TRBJ1-6; possibly TRBD1 for D (5 bases). This CDR3 comprises 13 residues. Trimming took off 6 bases at V and 9 bases at J, with 12 bases between the two ends.

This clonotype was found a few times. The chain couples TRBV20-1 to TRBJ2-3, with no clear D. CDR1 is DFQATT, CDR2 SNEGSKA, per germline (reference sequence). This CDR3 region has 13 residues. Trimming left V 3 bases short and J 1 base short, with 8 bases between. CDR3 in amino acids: CSASASGTDTQYF. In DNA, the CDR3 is TGCAGTGCTAGCGCCAGCGGCACAGATACGCAGTATTTT.

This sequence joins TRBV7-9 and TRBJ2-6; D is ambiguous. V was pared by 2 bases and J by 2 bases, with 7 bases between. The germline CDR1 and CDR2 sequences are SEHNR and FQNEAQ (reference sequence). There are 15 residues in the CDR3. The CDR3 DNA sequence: TGTGCCAGCAGCTTATTGGTGGCTGGGGCCAACGTCCTGACTTTC. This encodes CASSLLVAGANVLTF.

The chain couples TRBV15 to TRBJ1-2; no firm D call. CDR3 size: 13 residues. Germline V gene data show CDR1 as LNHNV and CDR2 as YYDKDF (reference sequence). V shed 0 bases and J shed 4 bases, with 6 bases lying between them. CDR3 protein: CATSRDVSYGYTF. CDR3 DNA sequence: TGTGCCACCAGCAGAGATGTGAGCTATGGCTACACCTTC.

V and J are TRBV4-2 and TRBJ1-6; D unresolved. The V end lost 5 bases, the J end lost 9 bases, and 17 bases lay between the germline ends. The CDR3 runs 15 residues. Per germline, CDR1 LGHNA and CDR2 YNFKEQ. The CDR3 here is CASSLVVSVASPLHF. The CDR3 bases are TGTGCCAGCAGCTTAGTAGTCTCGGTTGCTTCACCCCTCCACTTT.

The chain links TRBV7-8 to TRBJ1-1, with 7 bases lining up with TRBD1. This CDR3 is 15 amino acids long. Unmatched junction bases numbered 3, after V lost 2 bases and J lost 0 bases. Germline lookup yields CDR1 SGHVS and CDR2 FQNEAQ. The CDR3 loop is CASSLRGRVNTEAFF. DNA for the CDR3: TGTGCCAGCAGCTTAAGGGGGCGAGTGAACACTGAAGCTTTCTTT.

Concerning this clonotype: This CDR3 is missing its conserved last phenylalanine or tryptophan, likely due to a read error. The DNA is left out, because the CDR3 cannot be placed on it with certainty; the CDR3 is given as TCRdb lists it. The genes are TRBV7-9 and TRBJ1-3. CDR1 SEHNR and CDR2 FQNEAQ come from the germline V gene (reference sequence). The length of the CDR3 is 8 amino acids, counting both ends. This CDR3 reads CASSPGLA.

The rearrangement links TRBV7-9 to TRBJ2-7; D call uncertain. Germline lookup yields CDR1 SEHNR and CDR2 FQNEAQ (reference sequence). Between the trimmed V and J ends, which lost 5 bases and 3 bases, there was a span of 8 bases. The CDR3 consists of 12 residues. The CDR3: CASSENRYEQYF. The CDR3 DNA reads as TGTGCCAGCAGCGAGAATCGCTACGAGCAGTACTTC.

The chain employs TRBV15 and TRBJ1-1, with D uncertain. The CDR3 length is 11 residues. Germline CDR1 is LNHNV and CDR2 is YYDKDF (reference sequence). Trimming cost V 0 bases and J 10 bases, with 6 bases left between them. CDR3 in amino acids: CATSRDEPAFF. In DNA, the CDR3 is TGTGCCACCAGCAGAGATGAACCAGCTTTCTTT.

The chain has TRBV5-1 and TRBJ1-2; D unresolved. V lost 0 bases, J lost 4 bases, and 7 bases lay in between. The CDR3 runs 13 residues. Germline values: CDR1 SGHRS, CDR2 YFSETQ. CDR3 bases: TGCGCCAGCAGCTTGGCAGAAGCCTATGGCTACACCTTC. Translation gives CASSLAEAYGYTF.

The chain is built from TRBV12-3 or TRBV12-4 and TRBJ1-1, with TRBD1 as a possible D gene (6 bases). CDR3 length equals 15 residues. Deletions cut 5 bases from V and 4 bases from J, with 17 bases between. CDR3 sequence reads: CASSLKAGTFTEAFF. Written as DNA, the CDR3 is TGTGCCAGCAGTCTAAAAGCTGGGACATTCACTGAAGCTTTCTTT.

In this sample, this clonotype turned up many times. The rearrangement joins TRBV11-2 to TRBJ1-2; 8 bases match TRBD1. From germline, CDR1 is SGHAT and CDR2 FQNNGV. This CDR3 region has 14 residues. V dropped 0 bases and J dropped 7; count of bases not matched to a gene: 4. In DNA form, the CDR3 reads TGTGCCAGCAGCTTAGACCCAGGGGGCGTTGGCTACACCTTC. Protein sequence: CASSLDPGGVGYTF.

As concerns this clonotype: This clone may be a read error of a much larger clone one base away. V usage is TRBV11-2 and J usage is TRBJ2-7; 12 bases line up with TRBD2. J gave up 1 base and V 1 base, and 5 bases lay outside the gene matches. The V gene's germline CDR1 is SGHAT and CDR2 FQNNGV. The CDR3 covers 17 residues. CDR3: CASSLGRLAGVSYEQYF. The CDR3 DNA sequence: TGTGCCAGCAGCTTAGGTCGACTAGCGGGAGTTTCCTACGAGCAGTACTTC.

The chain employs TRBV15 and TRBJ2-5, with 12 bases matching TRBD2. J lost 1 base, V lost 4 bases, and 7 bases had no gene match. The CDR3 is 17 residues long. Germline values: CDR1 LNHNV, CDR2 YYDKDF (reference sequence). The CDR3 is CATSKGLAGKFQETQYF. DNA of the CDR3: TGTGCCACCAGCAAAGGACTAGCGGGGAAATTCCAAGAGACCCAGTACTTC.